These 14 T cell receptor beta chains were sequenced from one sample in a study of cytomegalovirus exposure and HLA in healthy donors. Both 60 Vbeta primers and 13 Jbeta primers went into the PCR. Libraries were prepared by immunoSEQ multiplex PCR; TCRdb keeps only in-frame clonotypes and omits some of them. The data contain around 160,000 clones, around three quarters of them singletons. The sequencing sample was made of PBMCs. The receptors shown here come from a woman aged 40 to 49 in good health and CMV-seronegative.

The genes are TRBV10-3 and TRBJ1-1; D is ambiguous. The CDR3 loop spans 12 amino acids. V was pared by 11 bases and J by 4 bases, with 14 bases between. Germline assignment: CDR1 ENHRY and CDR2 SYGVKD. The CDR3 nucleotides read TGTGCCTCCCGGGGAGGGCTCACTGAAGCTTTCTTT. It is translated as CASRGGLTEAFF.

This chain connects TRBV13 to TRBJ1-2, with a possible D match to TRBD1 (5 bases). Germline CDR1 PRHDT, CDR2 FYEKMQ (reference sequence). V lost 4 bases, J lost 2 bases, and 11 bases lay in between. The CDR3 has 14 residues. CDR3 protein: CASSSRETNYGYTF. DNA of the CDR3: TGTGCCAGCAGCTCCAGGGAAACGAACTATGGCTACACCTTC.

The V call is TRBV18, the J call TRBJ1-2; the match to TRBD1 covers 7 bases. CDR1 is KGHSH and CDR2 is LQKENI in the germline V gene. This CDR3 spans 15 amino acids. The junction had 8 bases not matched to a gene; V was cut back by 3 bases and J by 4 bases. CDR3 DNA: TGTGCCAGCTCACCCCTCAGACAGGGCGGCTATGGCTACACCTTC. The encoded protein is CASSPLRQGGYGYTF.

The CDR3, as DNA: TGCGCCAGCAGCGGGGAGGCCCCCGGGACAGGGGGTTACGAGCAGTACTTC. Translating it yields CASSGEAPGTGGYEQYF. The chain recombines TRBV5-1 with TRBJ2-7; 11 nucleotides align to TRBD1. V shed 4 bases, J shed 4 bases, and the junction held 13 bases outside the gene matches. This CDR3 region has 17 residues. CDR1 and CDR2 from the germline V gene are SGHRS and YFSETQ.

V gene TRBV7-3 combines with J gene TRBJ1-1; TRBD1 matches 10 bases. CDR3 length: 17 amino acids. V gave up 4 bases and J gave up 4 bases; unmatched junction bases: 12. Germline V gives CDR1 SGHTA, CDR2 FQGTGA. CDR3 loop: CASSSTGGARRSTEAFF. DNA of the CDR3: TGTGCCAGCAGCTCGACAGGGGGCGCGAGGAGGAGCACTGAAGCTTTCTTT. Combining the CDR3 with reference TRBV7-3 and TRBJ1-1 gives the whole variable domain GAGVSQTPSNKVTEKGKYVELRCDPISGHTALYWYRQSLGQGPEFLIYFQGTGAADDSGLPNDRFFAVRPEGSVSTLKIQRTERGDSAVYLCASSSTGGARRSTEAFFGQGTRLTVV.

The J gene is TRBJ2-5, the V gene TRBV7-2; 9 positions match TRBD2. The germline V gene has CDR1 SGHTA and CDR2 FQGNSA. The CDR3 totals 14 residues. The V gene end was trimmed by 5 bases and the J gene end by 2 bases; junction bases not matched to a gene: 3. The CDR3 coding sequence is TGTGCCAGCAGCCCCGGACTAGCGCAAGAGACCCAGTACTTC. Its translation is CASSPGLAQETQYF. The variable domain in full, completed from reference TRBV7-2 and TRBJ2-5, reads GAGVSQSPSNKVTEKGKDVELRCDPISGHTALYWYRQSLGQGLEFLIYFQGNSAPDKSGLPSDRFSAERTGGSVSTLTIQRTQQEDSAVYLCASSPGLAQETQYFGPGTRLLVL.

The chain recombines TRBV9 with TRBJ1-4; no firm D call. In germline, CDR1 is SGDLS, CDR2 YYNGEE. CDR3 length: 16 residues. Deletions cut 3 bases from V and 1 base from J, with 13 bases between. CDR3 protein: CASSAVGLETNEKLFF. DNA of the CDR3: TGTGCCAGCAGCGCGGTGGGTCTAGAAACTAATGAAAAACTGTTTTTT.

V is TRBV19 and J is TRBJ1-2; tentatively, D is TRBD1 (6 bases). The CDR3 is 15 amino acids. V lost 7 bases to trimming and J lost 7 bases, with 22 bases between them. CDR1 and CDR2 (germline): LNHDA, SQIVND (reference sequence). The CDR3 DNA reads TGTGCCAGTACCCACATCCGGGACACATATGGTGGCTACACCTTC. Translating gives CASTHIRDTYGGYTF.

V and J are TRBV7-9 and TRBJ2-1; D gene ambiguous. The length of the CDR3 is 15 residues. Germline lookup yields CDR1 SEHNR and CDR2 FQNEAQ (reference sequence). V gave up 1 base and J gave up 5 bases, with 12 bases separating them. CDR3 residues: CASSLGFQRDNEQFF. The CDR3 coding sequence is TGTGCCAGCAGCTTAGGGTTCCAGCGCGACAATGAGCAGTTCTTC.

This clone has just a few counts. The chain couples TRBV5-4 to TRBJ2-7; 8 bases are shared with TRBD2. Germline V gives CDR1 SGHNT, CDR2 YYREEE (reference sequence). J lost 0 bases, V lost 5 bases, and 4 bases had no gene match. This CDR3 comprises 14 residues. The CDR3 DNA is TGTGCCAGCAGTCAAAGCGGGGGCTCCTACGAGCAGTACTTC. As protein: CASSQSGGSYEQYF.

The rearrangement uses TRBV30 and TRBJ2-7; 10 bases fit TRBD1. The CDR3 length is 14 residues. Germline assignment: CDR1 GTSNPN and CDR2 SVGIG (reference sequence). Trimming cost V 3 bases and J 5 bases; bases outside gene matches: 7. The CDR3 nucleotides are TGTGCCTGGAGGAGGGACAGGGGCAGAGACGAGCAGTACTTC. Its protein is CAWRRDRGRDEQYF. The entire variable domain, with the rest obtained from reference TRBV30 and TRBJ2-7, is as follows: SQTIHQWPATLVQPVGSPLSLECTVEGTSNPNLYWYRQAAGRGLQLLFYSVGIGQISSEVPQNLSASRPQDRQFILSSKKLLLSDSGFYLCAWRRDRGRDEQYFGPGTRLTVT.

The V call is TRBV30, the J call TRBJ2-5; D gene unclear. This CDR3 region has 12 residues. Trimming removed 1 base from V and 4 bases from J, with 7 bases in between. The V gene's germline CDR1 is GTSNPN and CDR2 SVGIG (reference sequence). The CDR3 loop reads CAWSGTGETQYF. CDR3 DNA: TGTGCCTGGAGTGGCACTGGAGAGACCCAGTACTTC.

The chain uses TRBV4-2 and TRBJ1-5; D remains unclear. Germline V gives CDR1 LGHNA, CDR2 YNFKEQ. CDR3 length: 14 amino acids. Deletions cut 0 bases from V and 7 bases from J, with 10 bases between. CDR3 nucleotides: TGTGCCAGCAGCCAAGATTTAGAGTTCCAGCCCCAGCATTTT. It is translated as CASSQDLEFQPQHF.

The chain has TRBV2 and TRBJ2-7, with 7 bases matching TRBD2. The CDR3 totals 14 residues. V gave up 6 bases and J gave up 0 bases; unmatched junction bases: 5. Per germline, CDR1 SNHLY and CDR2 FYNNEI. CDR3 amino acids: CASRAGTISYEQYF. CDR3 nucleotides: TGTGCCAGCAGGGCCGGGACTATCTCCTACGAGCAGTACTTC. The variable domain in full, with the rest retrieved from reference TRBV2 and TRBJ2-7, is EPEVTQTPSHQVTQMGQEVILRCVPISNHLYFYWYRQILGQKVEFLVSFYNNEISEKSEIFDDQFSVERPDGSNFTLKIRSTKLEDSAMYFCASRAGTISYEQYFGPGTRLTVT.